The clone carrying this T cell receptor (beta chain) showed up just once. Its antigen is not known. To make TCR beta libraries, researchers used iRepertoire HTBI primers and Arm-PCR of CDR3 regions. TCRdb ran MiXCR on the multiplex PCR reads and lists one entry per CDR3 protein. The table records approximately 400,000 distinct CDR3 sequences, 15% of them present only once. The CDR3 has 14 residues. Germline V CDR1 and CDR2: MNHEY, SVGAGI. The germline V and J ends were trimmed by 8 bases and 5 bases, with 18 bases remaining between them. This sample was included in a study of regulatory T cells in long-lasting Graves disease. General study points: Sharing of public clonotypes was greater in persistent patients (under 3,000) than in new patients (966). Persistent Graves' disease cases displayed lower TCR diversity than newly diagnosed ones.

Time point here: newly diagnosed GD, antithyroid drugs for less than 3 months. PBMC-derived RNA was used for the TCR library. This sample was shared with a second study, whose subject was T cells in Graves' hyperthyroidism and ophthalmopathy. That publication notes: The HTBI set primed first-round TCR CDR3 RT-PCR.

This sequence joins TRBV6-5 and TRBJ1-2; D is uncertain. This specimen consisted of peripheral blood mononuclear cells (PBMCs), obtained at new diagnosis, from a patient treated with antithyroid drugs. This clonotype originated in a woman aged 25-40 years with Graves disease. The CDR3 sequence is CASGSVGNRYGYTF. The DNA of the CDR3 is TGTGCCAGCGGGTCTGTGGGTAACCGATATGGCTACACCTTC.